This T cell receptor beta chain derives from a study of CD8+ T cells in alopecia areata. Study details: A regimen of oral tofacitinib, 5 to 10 mg twice daily, was given to treated patients.

Treatment meaning: oral pan-JAK inhibitor, 5-10 mg twice daily. Details on this clone: Its antigen is currently unknown.

Study-level results: It was observed that many expanded lesional clones persisted in scalp and blood during tofacitinib. Only a single nonresponder existed, so baseline CD8+ expansion links stay unclear. Mice showed clearer TCR sharing than patients did, a gap that was possibly HLA-related.

CDR1 MRHNA and CDR2 SNTAGT come from the germline V gene. The germline V and J ends were trimmed by 3 bases and 6 bases, with 12 bases remaining between them. The CDR3 runs 14 residues. Sequencing templates came from extracted RNA that was reverse transcribed into cDNA. TCRdb's table, derived via immunoSEQ multiplex PCR, lists solely in-frame clones and lacks some. The top ten clones hold approximately 3.3% of a sample with 150,000 to 200,000 clones, roughly three fifths of them seen once. This specimen was CD4+ T cells sorted from blood, taken at week 4, from a patient treated with tofacitinib. This chain links TRBV6-4 with TRBJ2-1; D not resolved. The TCR was taken from a human donor with alopecia areata. This CDR3 is CASSEMSRSNEQFF. CDR3 DNA: TGTGCCAGCAGTGAAATGAGTCGGTCCAATGAGCAGTTCTTC.